This T cell receptor (beta chain) derives from a study of T cells after yellow fever vaccination. General study findings and limits: Abundant contaminating clonotypes from the bulk population could appear in FACS-sorted repertoires.

TCRdb itself ran the 5' RACE reads through MiXCR, one entry per CDR3 protein. In the table there are 300,000 to 400,000 distinct CDR3 sequences, 7% to 9% of which are singletons. This clonotype has only a few counts. Its antigen is currently unknown. This TCR was sampled from a man aged 18 to 35 who received the YFV17D yellow fever vaccine. Sequencing was performed on PBMCs, taken about 41 days after the first yellow fever vaccination.

The CDR3 bases are TGTGCCAGCAGCCCGCGGGGCTTCAACATTCAGTACTTC. Translation gives CASSPRGFNIQYF. The chain combines TRBV21-1 with TRBJ2-4; the D segment call TRBD1 is taken from the table without a DNA check. TRBV21-1 is a known pseudogene. CDR3 size: 13 residues.